Listed below are T cell receptor beta chains from one sample, sequenced in a study of blood T cell repertoires in COVID-19. Sequencing used immunoSEQ multiplex PCR; TCRdb keeps in-frame clones, though not all of them. The sample has about 130,000 clones, approximately 85% seen once. Sequencing was carried out using peripheral blood. The receptor set was obtained from a human donor in a cohort sampled during active COVID-19. Each CDR3 is given with its conserved first and last residue. Size tells how often a clone was seen (once, few, many) or the class of an expanded clone, and some rows leave it out.

V	length	size	J	CDR3
TRBV19	14	.	TRBJ1-1	CASSIAGQGVEAFF
TRBV4-1	15	.	TRBJ1-4	CASSQERGRLGKLFF
TRBV3-1/TRBV3-2	13	.	TRBJ2-1	CASSTGGKVEQFF
TRBV6-5	13	few	TRBJ1-5	CAAARYSNQPQHF
TRBV11-2	15	.	TRBJ1-4	CASSNLQGPAEKLFF
TRBV11-3	14	.	TRBJ1-5	CASSSDGNNQPQHF
TRBV6-1	16	.	TRBJ1-5	CASSELRRVPNQPQHF
TRBV5-4	16	.	TRBJ2-6	CASSLYRGQGANVLTF
TRBV11-2	12	many	TRBJ1-2	CASSFRKQGYTF
TRBV4-3	16	.	TRBJ2-1	CASSQQTSGNYNEQFF
TRBV11-2	13	.	TRBJ1-5	CASSLDGNQPQHF
TRBV4-3	15	few	TRBJ1-1	CASSQDYNGEAEAFF
TRBV24-1	14	once	TRBJ2-3	CATSEERDTDTQYF
TRBV19	13	.	TRBJ2-4	CASSGTGGNIQYF
TRBV25-1	15	few	TRBJ2-1	CASRGTSGNYNEQFF
TRBV6-5	11	.	TRBJ1-1	CASSSGGLAFF
TRBV7-2	16	.	TRBJ1-3	CASSYAGRQSGNTIYF
TRBV4-3	15	.	TRBJ2-1	CASSQARTSYHEQFF
TRBV20-1	14	.	TRBJ2-2	CSASMAGVTGELFF
TRBV30	16	.	TRBJ1-5	CAWSQQTGASNQPQHF
TRBV6-5	15	.	TRBJ1-1	CASTTGGNLNTEAFF
TRBV2	11	.	TRBJ1-5	CASSITGGPHF
TRBV5-1	16	once	TRBJ2-2	CASSFSPVSGTGELFF
TRBV19	13	once	TRBJ2-3	CASSSGGRIAQYF
TRBV7-2	15	.	TRBJ1-2	CASSLGAGLGGGYTF
TRBV10-3	13	.	TRBJ2-5	CAISEQGQETQYF
TRBV24-1	13	.	TRBJ1-2	CATSDLQGGGYTF
TRBV5-4	15	.	TRBJ1-2	CASSLQGPLGYGYTF
TRBV27	13	.	TRBJ1-2	CASGIGGNYGYTF
TRBV19	17	.	TRBJ2-3	CATQGQGTRSSTDTQYF
TRBV25-1	15	.	TRBJ1-6	CASTGGGGRNSPLHF
TRBV4-3	14	.	TRBJ1-2	CASSQSIPGQGRDF
TRBV19	16	.	TRBJ2-1	CASSTSGTSGSYEQFF
TRBV30	14	once	TRBJ1-2	CACGLGAGLYGYTF
TRBV5-5	13	.	TRBJ2-3	CASSFTGGDTQYF
TRBV24-1	16	medium-sized	TRBJ2-1	CATSAITGGDYNEQFF
TRBV9	15	.	TRBJ1-1	CASSVINSVNTEAFF
TRBV11-2	18	.	TRBJ2-3	CASSGRLAGSSSTDTQYF
TRBV9	15	.	TRBJ2-1	CASSATGSSYNEQFF
TRBV10-3	12	.	TRBJ2-3	CAMGGGTDTQYF
TRBV12-3/TRBV12-4	10	.	TRBJ2-1	CASRLREQFF
TRBV3-1/TRBV3-2	17	.	TRBJ2-2	CASSPVRLAGGAGELFF
TRBV7-2	13	.	TRBJ1-2	CASSLGRGYGYTF
TRBV28	13	.	TRBJ1-2	CASRGQLGYGYTF
TRBV5-6	17	.	TRBJ2-5	CASSLNLGTGEAETQYF
TRBV7-2	13	.	TRBJ2-5	CASRKTGVETQYF
TRBV6-5	14	.	TRBJ2-1	CASTFSGGSDEQFF
TRBV30	13	.	TRBJ1-2	CAWSPGRAGGYTF
TRBV27	13	.	TRBJ1-2	CASSLSGRYGYTF